Reported below is one TCR beta chain. No antigen is known for it. CDR1 is SGDLS, CDR2 YYNGEE, per germline. This CDR3 has 18 residues. Trimming took off 0 bases at V and 4 bases at J, with 22 bases between the two ends. The source of the sample is a study of T cells after yellow fever vaccination. Study-level points and caveats: Few clonotypes appeared in both CD4 and CD8 compartments. Primary-vaccination clones mostly resurfaced post-booster (less than 98% CD4, 85% to 90% CD8).

Generation of TCR cDNA used 5'RACE template switching (which added a universal primer site and UMIs). Via MiXCR, TCRdb re-called the 5' RACE reads, giving one row per CDR3 protein. The sample lists approximately 510,000 distinct CDR3 sequences; about a fifth were seen once. This receptor was obtained from a man younger than 35 who received the YFV17D yellow fever vaccine. The chain is built from TRBV9 and TRBJ2-5; perhaps TRBD2 as D (6 bases). Sequences were derived from PBMCs, sampled around 3 weeks after the first yellow fever vaccination. The CDR3 nucleotides are TGTGCCAGCAGCGTAGACCCCGCGGGGACCTCCCCGGGAGAGACCCAGTACTTC. This codes for CASSVDPAGTSPGETQYF. Combining the CDR3 with reference TRBV9 and TRBJ2-5 gives the whole variable domain DSGVTQTPKHLITATGQRVTLRCSPRSGDLSVYWYQQSLDQGLQFLIQYYNGEERAKGNILERFSAQQFPDLHSELNLSSLELGDSALYFCASSVDPAGTSPGETQYFGPGTRLLVL.